The rows below give T cell receptor beta chains drawn from one sample of a study of blood T cells in healthy people across ages. TCRdb analysed the 5' RACE reads with MiXCR anew, one entry per CDR3 protein. The profile covers hundreds of thousands of distinct CDR3 sequences, with around a fifth appearing a single time and roughly 3.6% taken by the ten largest. The sequenced material came from blood. These receptor sequences come from a man in his 70s in good health. The CDR3 runs from the conserved cysteine through the conserved F or W. Fields, in order: J gene, clone size, V gene, D gene, CDR3 protein, CDR3 DNA. D genes are given only for firm matches. Clone size is not always given. Where it is, it says once, few, many or a class for expanded clones.

j_gene: TRBJ2-3; abundance: -; v_gene: TRBV20-1; d_gene: -; CDR3aa: CSARHQPGTDTQYF; CDR3nt: TGCAGTGCTAGACACCAACCAGGCACAGATACGCAGTATTTT
j_gene: TRBJ2-1; abundance: few; v_gene: TRBV5-1; d_gene: -; CDR3aa: CASTLDGDSYNEQFF; CDR3nt: TGCGCCAGCACCTTGGATGGGGACTCCTACAATGAGCAGTTCTTC
j_gene: TRBJ2-3; abundance: many; v_gene: TRBV2; d_gene: -; CDR3aa: CASRTIQATDTQYF; CDR3nt: TGTGCCAGCAGAACCATACAGGCCACAGATACGCAGTATTTT
j_gene: TRBJ2-1; abundance: few; v_gene: TRBV12-5; d_gene: -; CDR3aa: CASGLGLFYNEQFF; CDR3nt: TGTGCTAGTGGTTTGGGACTTTTTTACAATGAGCAGTTCTTC
j_gene: TRBJ2-7; abundance: -; v_gene: TRBV28; d_gene: -; CDR3aa: CASTQTGGSYEQYF; CDR3nt: TGTGCCAGCACCCAGACCGGGGGATCCTACGAGCAGTACTTC
j_gene: TRBJ2-1; abundance: few; v_gene: TRBV12-3/TRBV12-4; d_gene: TRBD2; CDR3aa: CASNDSGRGTWQFF; CDR3nt: TGTGCCAGCAACGATAGCGGGAGGGGGACTTGGCAGTTCTTC
j_gene: TRBJ2-7; abundance: -; v_gene: TRBV9; d_gene: TRBD2; CDR3aa: CASSVGTSGGREQYF; CDR3nt: TGTGCCAGCAGCGTAGGAACTAGCGGGGGCAGGGAGCAGTACTTC
j_gene: TRBJ2-1; abundance: -; v_gene: TRBV7-8; d_gene: TRBD2; CDR3aa: CASSFPTSGIYNEQFF; CDR3nt: TGTGCCAGCAGCTTCCCCACTAGCGGGATTTACAATGAGCAGTTCTTC
j_gene: TRBJ2-1; abundance: -; v_gene: TRBV20-1; d_gene: TRBD2; CDR3aa: CSASSTSGSSEQFF; CDR3nt: TGCAGTGCGAGTTCGACTAGCGGGAGTAGTGAGCAGTTCTTC
j_gene: TRBJ1-1; abundance: few; v_gene: TRBV12-3/TRBV12-4; d_gene: TRBD1; CDR3aa: CASSSTGGFTEAFF; CDR3nt: TGTGCCAGCAGTTCCACAGGGGGGTTCACTGAAGCTTTCTTT
j_gene: TRBJ1-5; abundance: many; v_gene: TRBV28; d_gene: -; CDR3aa: CASTPRTVDSNQPQHF; CDR3nt: TGTGCCAGCACTCCCCGGACAGTAGATAGCAATCAGCCCCAGCATTTT
j_gene: TRBJ2-5; abundance: -; v_gene: TRBV28; d_gene: -; CDR3aa: CASTGASHQETQYF; CDR3nt: TGTGCCAGCACTGGGGCCAGCCACCAAGAGACCCAGTACTTC
j_gene: TRBJ1-6; abundance: few; v_gene: TRBV12-3/TRBV12-4; d_gene: TRBD1; CDR3aa: CASSSGTGVWSPLHF; CDR3nt: TGTGCCAGCAGCTCCGGGACAGGGGTTTGGTCACCCCTCCACTTT
j_gene: TRBJ2-2; abundance: few; v_gene: TRBV3-1; d_gene: TRBD2; CDR3aa: CASSNSGSGELFF; CDR3nt: TGTGCCAGCAGCAATAGCGGGTCCGGGGAGCTGTTTTTT
j_gene: TRBJ1-2; abundance: few; v_gene: TRBV29-1; d_gene: TRBD1; CDR3aa: CSVNTPGQRGLDYTF; CDR3nt: TGCAGCGTGAACACACCGGGACAGAGGGGGCTTGACTACACCTTC
j_gene: TRBJ2-7; abundance: few; v_gene: TRBV29-1; d_gene: TRBD1; CDR3aa: CSVGKGAIDEQYF; CDR3nt: TGCAGCGTTGGGAAGGGGGCGATCGACGAGCAGTACTTC
j_gene: TRBJ1-2; abundance: many; v_gene: TRBV7-9; d_gene: TRBD1; CDR3aa: CASSSRRRGGTNYGYTF; CDR3nt: TGTGCCAGCAGCTCACGACGCAGGGGGGGAACTAACTATGGCTACACCTTC
j_gene: TRBJ2-1; abundance: -; v_gene: TRBV5-1; d_gene: -; CDR3aa: CASSLEAARYNEQFF; CDR3nt: TGCGCCAGCAGCTTGGAAGCGGCTAGATACAATGAGCAGTTCTTC
j_gene: TRBJ2-3; abundance: few; v_gene: TRBV20-1; d_gene: TRBD2; CDR3aa: CSARDSQGLAGVLNTQYF; CDR3nt: TGCAGTGCTAGAGACTCGCAGGGACTAGCGGGAGTTCTAAATACGCAGTATTTT
j_gene: TRBJ2-5; abundance: few; v_gene: TRBV7-2; d_gene: -; CDR3aa: CASSLARGIQETQYF; CDR3nt: TGTGCCAGCAGCTTAGCCAGGGGCATTCAAGAGACCCAGTACTTC
j_gene: TRBJ2-3; abundance: few; v_gene: TRBV6-4; d_gene: -; CDR3aa: CASSDGGTYTGTQYF; CDR3nt: TGTGCCAGCAGTGACGGAGGGACGTACACTGGTACGCAGTATTTT
j_gene: TRBJ2-7; abundance: -; v_gene: TRBV28; d_gene: -; CDR3aa: CASSLVQGPYYEQYF; CDR3nt: TGTGCCAGCAGTTTGGTACAGGGACCCTACTACGAGCAGTACTTC
j_gene: TRBJ1-4; abundance: few; v_gene: TRBV5-1; d_gene: TRBD1; CDR3aa: CASSFLGQDNEKLFF; CDR3nt: TGCGCCAGCAGCTTTTTGGGACAGGATAATGAAAAACTGTTTTTT
j_gene: TRBJ2-1; abundance: -; v_gene: TRBV5-6; d_gene: TRBD1; CDR3aa: CASSLQGASSYNEQFF; CDR3nt: TGTGCCAGCAGCTTACAGGGGGCCAGCTCCTACAATGAGCAGTTCTTC
j_gene: TRBJ2-7; abundance: -; v_gene: TRBV4-1; d_gene: -; CDR3aa: CASSQVAGEYEQYF; CDR3nt: TGCGCCAGCAGCCAAGTGGCTGGGGAGTACGAGCAGTACTTC
j_gene: TRBJ2-3; abundance: few; v_gene: TRBV7-8; d_gene: TRBD2; CDR3aa: CASSLRTSGKGTDTQYF; CDR3nt: TGTGCCAGCAGCTTACGGACTAGCGGGAAGGGCACAGATACGCAGTATTTT
j_gene: TRBJ2-1; abundance: many; v_gene: TRBV3-1; d_gene: -; CDR3aa: CASSHAPGANEQFF; CDR3nt: TGTGCCAGCAGTCACGCTCCAGGGGCTAATGAGCAGTTCTTC
j_gene: TRBJ2-7; abundance: many; v_gene: TRBV7-8; d_gene: TRBD1; CDR3aa: CASSYRGAYEQYF; CDR3nt: TGTGCCAGCAGCTACAGGGGGGCCTACGAGCAGTACTTC
j_gene: TRBJ1-1; abundance: -; v_gene: TRBV5-1; d_gene: TRBD1; CDR3aa: CASSPGQPGNTEAFF; CDR3nt: TGCGCCAGCAGCCCGGGACAGCCCGGGAACACTGAAGCTTTCTTT
j_gene: TRBJ2-5; abundance: -; v_gene: TRBV10-2; d_gene: -; CDR3aa: CASSEGQGVETQYF; CDR3nt: TGCGCCAGCAGTGAAGGGCAGGGCGTAGAGACCCAGTACTTC
j_gene: TRBJ2-3; abundance: -; v_gene: TRBV7-2; d_gene: TRBD2; CDR3aa: CAGGREGLTDTQYF; CDR3nt: TGTGCCGGCGGGCGGGAGGGCCTCACAGATACGCAGTATTTT
j_gene: TRBJ2-1; abundance: -; v_gene: TRBV11-1; d_gene: -; CDR3aa: CASSEGGLQFF; CDR3nt: TGTGCCAGCAGCGAGGGTGGACTTCAGTTCTTC
j_gene: TRBJ2-7; abundance: few; v_gene: TRBV6-6; d_gene: -; CDR3aa: CASSYKRDEQYF; CDR3nt: TGTGCCAGCAGTTACAAACGGGATGAGCAGTACTTC
j_gene: TRBJ2-7; abundance: -; v_gene: TRBV5-5; d_gene: TRBD2; CDR3aa: CASSLSGSSGKYEQYF; CDR3nt: TGTGCCAGCAGCTTATCAGGGTCCAGCGGGAAATACGAGCAGTACTTC